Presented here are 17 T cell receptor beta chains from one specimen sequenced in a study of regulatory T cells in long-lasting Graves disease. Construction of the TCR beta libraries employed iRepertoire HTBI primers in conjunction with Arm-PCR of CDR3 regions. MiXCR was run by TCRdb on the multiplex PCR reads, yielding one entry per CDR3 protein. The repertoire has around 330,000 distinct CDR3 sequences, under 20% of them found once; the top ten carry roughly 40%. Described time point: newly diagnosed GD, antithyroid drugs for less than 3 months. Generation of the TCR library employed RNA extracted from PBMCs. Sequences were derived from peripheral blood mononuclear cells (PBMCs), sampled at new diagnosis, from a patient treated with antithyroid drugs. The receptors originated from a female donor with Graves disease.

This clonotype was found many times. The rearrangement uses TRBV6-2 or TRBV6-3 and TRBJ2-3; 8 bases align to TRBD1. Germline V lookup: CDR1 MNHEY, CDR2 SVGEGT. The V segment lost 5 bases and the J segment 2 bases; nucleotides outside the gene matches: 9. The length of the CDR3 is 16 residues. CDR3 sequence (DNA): TGTGCCAGCAGTGAAAGACAGGGGCGGTACACAGATACGCAGTATTTT. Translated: CASSERQGRYTDTQYF.

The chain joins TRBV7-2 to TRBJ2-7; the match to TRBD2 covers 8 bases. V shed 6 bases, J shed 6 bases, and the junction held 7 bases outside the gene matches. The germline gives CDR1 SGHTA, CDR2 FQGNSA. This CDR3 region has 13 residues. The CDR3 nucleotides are TGTGCCAGCAGACCGTCGGGGGGGACCGAGCAGTACTTC. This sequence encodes CASRPSGGTEQYF.

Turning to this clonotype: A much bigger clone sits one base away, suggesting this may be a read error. CDR3 nucleotides: TGTGCCAGCTCACCAGGTCAGAATACGCACTATTTT. Translating it yields CASSPGQNTHYF. The chain uses TRBV18 and TRBJ2-3, with D unclear. CDR1 is KGHSH and CDR2 is LQKENI in the germline V gene. The CDR3 totals 12 residues. The variable domain in full, with the rest retrieved from reference TRBV18 and TRBJ2-3, is NAGVMQNPRHLVRRRGQEARLRCSPMKGHSHVYWYRQLPEEGLKFMVYLQKENIIDESGMPKERFSAEFPKEGPSILRIQQVVRGDSAAYFCASSPGQNTHYFGPGTRLTVL.

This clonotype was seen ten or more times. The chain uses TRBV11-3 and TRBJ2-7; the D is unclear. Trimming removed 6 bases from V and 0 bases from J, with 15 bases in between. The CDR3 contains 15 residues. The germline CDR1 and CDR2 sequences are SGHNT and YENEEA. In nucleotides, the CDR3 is TGTGCCAGCAGAAACGGGTGGAAACCCTCCTACGAGCAGTACTTC. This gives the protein CASRNGWKPSYEQYF.

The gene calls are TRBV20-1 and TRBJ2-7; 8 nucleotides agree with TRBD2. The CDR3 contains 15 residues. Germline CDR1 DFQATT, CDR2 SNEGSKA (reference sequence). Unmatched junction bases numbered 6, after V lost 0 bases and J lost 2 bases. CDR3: CSARDLTSDTYEQYF. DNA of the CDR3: TGCAGTGCTAGAGATCTGACTAGCGATACCTACGAGCAGTACTTC.

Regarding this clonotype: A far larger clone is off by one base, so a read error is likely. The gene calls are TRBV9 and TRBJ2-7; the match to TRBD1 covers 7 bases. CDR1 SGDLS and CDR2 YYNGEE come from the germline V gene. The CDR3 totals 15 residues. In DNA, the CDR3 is TGTGTCAGCAGCTTCACAGGGGCCTCGTCCTACGAGCAGTACTTC. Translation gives CVSSFTGASSYEQYF.

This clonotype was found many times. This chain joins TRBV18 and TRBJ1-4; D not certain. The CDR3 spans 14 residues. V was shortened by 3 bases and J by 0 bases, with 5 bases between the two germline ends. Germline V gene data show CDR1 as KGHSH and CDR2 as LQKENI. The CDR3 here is CASSPNPTNEKLFF. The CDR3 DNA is TGTGCCAGCTCACCGAATCCAACTAATGAAAAACTGTTTTTT.

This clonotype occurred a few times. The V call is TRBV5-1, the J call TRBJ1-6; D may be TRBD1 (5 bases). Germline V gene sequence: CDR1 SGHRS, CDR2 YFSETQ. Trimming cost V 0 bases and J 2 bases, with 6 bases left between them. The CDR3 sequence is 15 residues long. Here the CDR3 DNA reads TGCGCCAGCAGCTTGGAGGACACCTATAATTCACCCCTCCACTTT. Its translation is CASSLEDTYNSPLHF. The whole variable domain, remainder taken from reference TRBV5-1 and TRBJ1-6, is KAGVTQTPRYLIKTRGQQVTLSCSPISGHRSVSWYQQTPGQGLQFLFEYFSETQRNKGNFPGRFSGRQFSNSRSEMNVSTLELGDSALYLCASSLEDTYNSPLHFGNGTRLTVT.

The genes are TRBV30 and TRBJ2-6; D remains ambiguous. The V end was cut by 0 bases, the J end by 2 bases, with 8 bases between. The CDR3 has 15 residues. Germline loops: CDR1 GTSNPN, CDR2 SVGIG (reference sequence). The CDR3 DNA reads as TGTGCCTGGAGTGTATATTCCCCTGGGGCCAACGTCCTGACTTTC. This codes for CAWSVYSPGANVLTF.

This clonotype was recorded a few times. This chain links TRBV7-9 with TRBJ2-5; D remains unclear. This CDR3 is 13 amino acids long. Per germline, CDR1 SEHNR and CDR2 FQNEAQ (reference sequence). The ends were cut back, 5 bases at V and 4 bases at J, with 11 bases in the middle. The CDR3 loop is CASSPPSAETQYF. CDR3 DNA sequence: TGTGCCAGCAGCCCTCCCAGTGCAGAGACCCAGTACTTC.

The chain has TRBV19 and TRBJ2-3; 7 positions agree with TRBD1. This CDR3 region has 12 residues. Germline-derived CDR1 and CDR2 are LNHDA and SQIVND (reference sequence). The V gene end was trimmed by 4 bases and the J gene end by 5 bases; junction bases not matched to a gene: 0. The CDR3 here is CASSRDRDTQYF. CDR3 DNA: TGTGCCAGTAGTAGGGACAGAGATACGCAGTATTTT.

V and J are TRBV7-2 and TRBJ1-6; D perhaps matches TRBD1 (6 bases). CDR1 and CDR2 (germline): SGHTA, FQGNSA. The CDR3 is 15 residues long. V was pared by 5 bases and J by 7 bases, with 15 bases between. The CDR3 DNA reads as TGTGCCAGCAGCCAAGGGGGGGGCAGGAATTCACCCCTCCACTTT. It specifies CASSQGGGRNSPLHF.

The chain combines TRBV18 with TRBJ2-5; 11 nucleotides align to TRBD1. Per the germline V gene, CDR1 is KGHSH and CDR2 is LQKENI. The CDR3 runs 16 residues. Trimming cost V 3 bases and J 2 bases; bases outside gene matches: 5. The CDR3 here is CASSPFGTGGQETQYF. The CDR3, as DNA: TGTGCCAGCTCACCGTTCGGGACAGGGGGTCAAGAGACCCAGTACTTC.

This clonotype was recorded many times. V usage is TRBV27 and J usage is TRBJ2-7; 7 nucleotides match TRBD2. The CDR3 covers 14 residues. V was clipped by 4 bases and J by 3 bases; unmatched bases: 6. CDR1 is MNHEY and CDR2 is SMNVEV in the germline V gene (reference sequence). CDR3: CASSWNSGFYEQYF. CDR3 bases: TGTGCCAGCAGTTGGAATAGCGGGTTCTACGAGCAGTACTTC.

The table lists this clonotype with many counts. The CDR3 reads CASSKTYRDSEKLFF. The CDR3 bases are TGTGCCAGTAGTAAGACGTACCGCGACAGTGAAAAACTGTTTTTT. The chain carries TRBV19 and TRBJ1-4, with D possibly being TRBD1 (5 bases). The CDR3 has 15 amino acids. Germline V gene lookup returns CDR1 LNHDA and CDR2 SQIVND (reference sequence). V lost 4 bases and J 7 bases, leaving 16 bases between the germline ends.

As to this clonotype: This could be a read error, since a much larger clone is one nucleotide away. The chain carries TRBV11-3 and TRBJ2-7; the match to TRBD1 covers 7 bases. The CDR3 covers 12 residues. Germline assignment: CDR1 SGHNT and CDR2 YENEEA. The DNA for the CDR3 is TGTGCCAGCAGCCGCCAGGGGGACGAGCACTACTTC. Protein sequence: CASSRQGDEHYF.

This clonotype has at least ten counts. DNA of the CDR3: TGTGCCAGCAGTTCCCCCCTAGCGGGGGCCTACGAGCAGTACTTC. Protein sequence: CASSSPLAGAYEQYF. The chain links TRBV12-3 or TRBV12-4 to TRBJ2-7; 10 bases align to TRBD2. The CDR3 consists of 15 residues. J gave up 2 bases and V 4 bases, and 5 bases lay outside the gene matches.